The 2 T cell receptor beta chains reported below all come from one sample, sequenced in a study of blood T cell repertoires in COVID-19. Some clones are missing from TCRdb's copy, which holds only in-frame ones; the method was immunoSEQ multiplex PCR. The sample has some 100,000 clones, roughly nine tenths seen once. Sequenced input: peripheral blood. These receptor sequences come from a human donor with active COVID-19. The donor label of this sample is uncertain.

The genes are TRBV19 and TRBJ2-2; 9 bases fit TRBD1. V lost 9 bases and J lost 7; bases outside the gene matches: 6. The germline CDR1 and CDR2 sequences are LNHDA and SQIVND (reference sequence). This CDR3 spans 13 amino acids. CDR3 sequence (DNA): TGTGCCAGCTCCGGGACAGGGTTCGGGGAGCTGTTTTTT. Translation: CASSGTGFGELFF.

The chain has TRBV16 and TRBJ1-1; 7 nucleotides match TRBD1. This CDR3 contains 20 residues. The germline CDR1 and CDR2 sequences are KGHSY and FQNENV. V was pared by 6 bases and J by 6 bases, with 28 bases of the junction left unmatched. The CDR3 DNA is TGTGCCAGCAGACACAGTCCGGGGTCCGATGACAGGGTTTATTTCCCTGAAGCTTTCTTT. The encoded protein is CASRHSPGSDDRVYFPEAFF. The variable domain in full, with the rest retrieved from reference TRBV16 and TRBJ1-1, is GEEVAQTPKHLVRGEGQKAKLYCAPIKGHSYVFWYQQVLKNEFKFLISFQNENVFDETGMPKERFSAKCLPNSPCSLEIQATKLEDSAVYFCASRHSPGSDDRVYFPEAFFGQGTRLTVV.